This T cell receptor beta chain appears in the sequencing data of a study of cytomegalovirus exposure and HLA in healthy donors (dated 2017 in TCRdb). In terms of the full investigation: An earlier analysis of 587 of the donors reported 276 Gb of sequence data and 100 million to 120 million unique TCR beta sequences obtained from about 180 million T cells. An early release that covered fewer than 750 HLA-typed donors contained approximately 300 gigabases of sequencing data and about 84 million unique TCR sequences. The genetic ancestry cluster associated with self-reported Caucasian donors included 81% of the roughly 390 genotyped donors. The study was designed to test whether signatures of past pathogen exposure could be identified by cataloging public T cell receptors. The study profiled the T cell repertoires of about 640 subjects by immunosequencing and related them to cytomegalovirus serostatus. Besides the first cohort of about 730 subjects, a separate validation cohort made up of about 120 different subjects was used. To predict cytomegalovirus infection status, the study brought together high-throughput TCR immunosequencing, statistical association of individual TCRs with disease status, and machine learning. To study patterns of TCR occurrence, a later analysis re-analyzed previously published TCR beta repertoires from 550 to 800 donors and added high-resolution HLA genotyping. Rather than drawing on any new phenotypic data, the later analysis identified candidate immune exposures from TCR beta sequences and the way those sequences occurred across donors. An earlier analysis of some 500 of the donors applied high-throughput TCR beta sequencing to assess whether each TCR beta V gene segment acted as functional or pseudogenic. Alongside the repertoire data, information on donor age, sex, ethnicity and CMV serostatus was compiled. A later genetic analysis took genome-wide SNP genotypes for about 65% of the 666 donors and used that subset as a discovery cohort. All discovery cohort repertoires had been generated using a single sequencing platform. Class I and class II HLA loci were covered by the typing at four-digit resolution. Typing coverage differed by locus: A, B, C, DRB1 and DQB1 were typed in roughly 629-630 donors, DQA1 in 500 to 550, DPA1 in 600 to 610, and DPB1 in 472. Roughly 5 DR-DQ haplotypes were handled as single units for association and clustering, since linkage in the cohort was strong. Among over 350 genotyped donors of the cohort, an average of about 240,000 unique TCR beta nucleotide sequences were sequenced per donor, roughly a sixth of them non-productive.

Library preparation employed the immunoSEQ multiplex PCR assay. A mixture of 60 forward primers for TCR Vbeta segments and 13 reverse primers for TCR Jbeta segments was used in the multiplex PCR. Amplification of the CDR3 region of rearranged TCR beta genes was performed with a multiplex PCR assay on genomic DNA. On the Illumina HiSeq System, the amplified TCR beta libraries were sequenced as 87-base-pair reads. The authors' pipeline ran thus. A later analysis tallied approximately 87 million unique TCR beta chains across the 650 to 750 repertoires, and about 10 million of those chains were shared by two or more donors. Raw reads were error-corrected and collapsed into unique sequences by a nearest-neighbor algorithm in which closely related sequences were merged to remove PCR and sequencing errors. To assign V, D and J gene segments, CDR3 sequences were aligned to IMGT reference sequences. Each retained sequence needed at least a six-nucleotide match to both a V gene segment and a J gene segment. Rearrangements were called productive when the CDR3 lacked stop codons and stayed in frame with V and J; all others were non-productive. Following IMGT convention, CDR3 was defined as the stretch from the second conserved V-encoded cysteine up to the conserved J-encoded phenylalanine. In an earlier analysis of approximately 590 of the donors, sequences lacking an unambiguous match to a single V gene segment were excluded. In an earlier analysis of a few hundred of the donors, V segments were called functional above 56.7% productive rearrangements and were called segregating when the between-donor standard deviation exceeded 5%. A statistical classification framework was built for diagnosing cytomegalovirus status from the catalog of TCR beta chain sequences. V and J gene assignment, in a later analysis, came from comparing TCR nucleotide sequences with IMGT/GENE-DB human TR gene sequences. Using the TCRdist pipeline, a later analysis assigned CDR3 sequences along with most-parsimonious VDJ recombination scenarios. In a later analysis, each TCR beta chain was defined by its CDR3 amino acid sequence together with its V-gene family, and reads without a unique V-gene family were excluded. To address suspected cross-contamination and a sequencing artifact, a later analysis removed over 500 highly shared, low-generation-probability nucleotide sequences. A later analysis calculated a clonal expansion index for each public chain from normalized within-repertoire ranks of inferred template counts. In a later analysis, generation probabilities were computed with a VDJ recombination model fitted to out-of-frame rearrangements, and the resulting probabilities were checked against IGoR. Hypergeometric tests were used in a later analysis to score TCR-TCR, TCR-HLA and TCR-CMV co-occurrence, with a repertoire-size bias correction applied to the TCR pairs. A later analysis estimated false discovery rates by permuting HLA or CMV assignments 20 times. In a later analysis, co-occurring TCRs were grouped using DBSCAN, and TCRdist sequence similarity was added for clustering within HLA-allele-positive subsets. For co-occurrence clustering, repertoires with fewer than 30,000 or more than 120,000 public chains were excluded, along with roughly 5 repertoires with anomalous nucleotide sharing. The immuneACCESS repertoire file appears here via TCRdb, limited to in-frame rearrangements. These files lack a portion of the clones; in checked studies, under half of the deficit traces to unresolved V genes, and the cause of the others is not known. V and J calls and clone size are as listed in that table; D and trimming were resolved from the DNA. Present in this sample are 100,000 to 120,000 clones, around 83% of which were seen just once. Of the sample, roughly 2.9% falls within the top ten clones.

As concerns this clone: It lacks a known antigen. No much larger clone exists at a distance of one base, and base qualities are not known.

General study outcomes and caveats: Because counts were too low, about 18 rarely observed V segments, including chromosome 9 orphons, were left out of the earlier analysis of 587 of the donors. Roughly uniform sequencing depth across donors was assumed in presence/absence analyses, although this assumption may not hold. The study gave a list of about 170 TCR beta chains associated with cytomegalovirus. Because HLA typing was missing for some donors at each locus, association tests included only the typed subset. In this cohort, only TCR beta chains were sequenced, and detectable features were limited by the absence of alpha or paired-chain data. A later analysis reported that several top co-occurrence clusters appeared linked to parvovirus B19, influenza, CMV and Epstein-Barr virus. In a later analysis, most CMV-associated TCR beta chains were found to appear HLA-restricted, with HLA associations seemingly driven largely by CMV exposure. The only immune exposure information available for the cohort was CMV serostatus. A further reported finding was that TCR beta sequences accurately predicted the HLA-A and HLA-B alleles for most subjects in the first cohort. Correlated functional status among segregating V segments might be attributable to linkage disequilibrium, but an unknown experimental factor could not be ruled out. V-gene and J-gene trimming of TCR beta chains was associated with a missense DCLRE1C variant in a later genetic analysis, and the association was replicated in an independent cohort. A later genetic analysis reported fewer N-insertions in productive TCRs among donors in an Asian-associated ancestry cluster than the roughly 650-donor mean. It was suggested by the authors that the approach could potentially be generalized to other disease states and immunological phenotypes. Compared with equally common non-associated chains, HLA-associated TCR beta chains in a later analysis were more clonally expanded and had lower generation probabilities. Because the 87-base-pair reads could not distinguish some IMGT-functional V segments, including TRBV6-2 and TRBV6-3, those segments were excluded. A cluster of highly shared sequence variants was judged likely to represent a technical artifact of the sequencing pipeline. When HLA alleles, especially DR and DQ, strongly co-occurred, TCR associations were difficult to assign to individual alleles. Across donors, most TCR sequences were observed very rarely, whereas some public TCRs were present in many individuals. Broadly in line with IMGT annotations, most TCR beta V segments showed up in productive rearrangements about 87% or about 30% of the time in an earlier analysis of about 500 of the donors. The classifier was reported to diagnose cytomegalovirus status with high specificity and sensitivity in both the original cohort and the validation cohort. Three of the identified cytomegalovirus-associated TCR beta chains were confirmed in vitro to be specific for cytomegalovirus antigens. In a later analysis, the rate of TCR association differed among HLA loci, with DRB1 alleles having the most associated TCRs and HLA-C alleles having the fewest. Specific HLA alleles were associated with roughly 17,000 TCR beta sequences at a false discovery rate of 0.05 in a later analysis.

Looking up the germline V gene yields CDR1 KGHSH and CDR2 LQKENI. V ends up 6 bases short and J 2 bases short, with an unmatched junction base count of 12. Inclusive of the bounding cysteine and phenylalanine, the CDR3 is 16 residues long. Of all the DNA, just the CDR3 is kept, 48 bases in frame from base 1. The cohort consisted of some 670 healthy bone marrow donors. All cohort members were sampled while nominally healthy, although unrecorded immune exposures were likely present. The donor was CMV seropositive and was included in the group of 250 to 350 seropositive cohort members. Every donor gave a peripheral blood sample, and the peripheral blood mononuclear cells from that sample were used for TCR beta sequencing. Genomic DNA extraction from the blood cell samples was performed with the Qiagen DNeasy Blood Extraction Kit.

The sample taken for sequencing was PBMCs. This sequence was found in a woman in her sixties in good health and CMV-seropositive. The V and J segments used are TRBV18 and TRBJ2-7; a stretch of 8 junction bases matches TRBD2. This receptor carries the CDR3 CASSRVTSGPPYEQYF. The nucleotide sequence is TGTGCCAGCTCGCGAGTTACTAGCGGTCCACCCTACGAGCAGTACTTC.